The source of this T cell receptor (beta chain) is a study of CD8+ T cells in alopecia areata. Study-wide background: For the treated group, dosing was oral tofacitinib at 5 to 10 mg twice daily. Study-wide results and caveats: Scalp clonality, together with expanded CD8+ clones among the top 100, fell significantly with tofacitinib. Resident alphabeta T cells of normal skin are also sequenced in scalp samples. Lesional scalp displayed greater clonality than normal scalp, most notably in alopecia totalis/universalis.

As for treatment: oral pan-JAK inhibitor, 5-10 mg twice daily. This clone has a handful of counts. Its antigen is still unknown. CDR1 and CDR2 (germline): LNHNV, YYDKDF (reference sequence). Trimming removed 0 bases from V and 4 bases from J, with 4 bases in between. This CDR3 region has 13 residues. Extraction of RNA preceded its reverse transcription into cDNA, which served as the sequencing template. The assay was immunoSEQ multiplex PCR, and TCRdb's table has in-frame clones only and misses some. Found here are about 74,000 clones, 29% of them singletons; the top ten hold about 15%. The chain uses TRBV15 and TRBJ1-5; unclear D gene. This clonotype was obtained from a human donor with alopecia areata. Here the sequenced sample was CD8+ T cells sorted from blood, taken at week 4, from a patient treated with tofacitinib. Written as DNA, the CDR3 is TGTGCCACCAGCAGAGATAGGAATCAGCCCCAGCATTTT. Its protein product is CATSRDRNQPQHF. The full variable domain, rest sourced from reference TRBV15 and TRBJ1-5, is DAMVIQNPRYQVTQFGKPVTLSCSQTLNHNVMYWYQQKSSQAPKLLFHYYDKDFNNEADTPDNFQSRRPNTSFCFLDIRSPGLGDTAMYLCATSRDRNQPQHFGDGTRLSIL.